A single sample gave rise to the 6 T cell receptor beta chains below, sequenced in a study of T-cell memory formation after mild COVID-19. TCRdb fed the 5' RACE reads into MiXCR, producing one record per CDR3 protein. The sample yields approximately 260,000 distinct CDR3 sequences, roughly 16% seen once. Sequences were obtained from PBMCs or a T cell subset sorted from them (not recorded which). The receptors shown here come from a man aged 18-30 years who had mild COVID-19 (a few samples of this study predate the infection). Cell type and time point are not known.

The CDR3 DNA sequence: TGCGCCAGCAGCCATAGGGTCGACAGGGTCTGGGGAGATACGCAGTATTTT. It encodes CASSHRVDRVWGDTQYF. The rearrangement uses TRBV4-1 and TRBJ2-3, with 7 bases identical to TRBD1. After removal of 3 bases from V and 5 bases from J, the junction contained 14 bases not matched to a gene. This CDR3 region has 17 residues. CDR1 MGHRA and CDR2 YSYEKL come from the germline V gene.

The chain employs TRBV24-1 and TRBJ2-1, with D perhaps given as TRBD1 or TRBD2 (5 bases each). V was pared by 0 bases and J by 5 bases, with 10 bases between. The CDR3 runs 15 residues. Germline CDR1 and CDR2: KGHDR and SFDVKD. CDR3 in DNA: TGTGCCACCAGTGATTTGCTCCGGGGCAACAATGAGCAGTTCTTC. Translated: CATSDLLRGNNEQFF.

This clonotype has a handful of counts. The genes are TRBV5-1 and TRBJ2-5, with D perhaps matching TRBD2 (7 bases). Trimming took 4 bases from V and 4 from J, leaving 17 bases between them. The germline gives CDR1 SGHRS, CDR2 YFSETQ. The CDR3 spans 15 residues. CDR3 amino acids: CASSLEGGRRETQYF. CDR3 in DNA: TGCGCCAGCAGCCTGGAGGGGGGGCGAAGAGAGACCCAGTACTTC.

V gene TRBV6-4 combines with J gene TRBJ2-7, with 7 bases identical to TRBD1. The V gene's germline CDR1 is MRHNA and CDR2 SNTAGT. The CDR3 totals 13 residues. With 9 bases clipped from V and 1 base from J, the junction kept 6 bases outside the gene matches. CDR3 sequence: CARDGQESYEQYF. The CDR3 DNA reads TGTGCCAGGGATGGACAGGAGTCCTACGAGCAGTACTTC.

The CDR3: CASSNTGGQSYEQYF. The CDR3 region has the DNA TGTGCCAGCAGTAACACAGGGGGACAATCCTACGAGCAGTACTTC. V is TRBV6-5 and J is TRBJ2-7, with 8 nucleotides matching TRBD1. The CDR3 runs 15 residues. The J segment lost 1 base and the V segment lost 5 bases, leaving 7 bases of the junction unmatched. Looked up from germline, CDR1 is MNHEY and CDR2 is SVGAGI.

V is TRBV7-9 and J is TRBJ2-5; 7 nucleotides match TRBD1. The V and J ends lost 3 bases and 4 bases, in that order; junction bases with no gene match: 8. The germline CDR1 and CDR2 sequences are SEHNR and FQNEAQ (reference sequence). CDR3 length: 15 residues. The CDR3 sequence is CASSLSRGRGETQYF. CDR3 nucleotide sequence: TGTGCCAGCAGCTTGAGCAGGGGGAGAGGAGAGACCCAGTACTTC.